This T cell receptor beta chain originates from a study of blood T cell repertoires in COVID-19. Study at large: In each case, the material was cDNA or gDNA derived from T cells, B-cell-depleted T cells, or PBMCs.

CDR1 and CDR2 (germline): SGHNT, YENEEA. V was pared by 5 bases and J by 7 bases, with 7 bases of the junction left unmatched. This CDR3 spans 15 amino acids. Authors' processing steps: The assay estimated nucleated cells by amplifying reference gene primers. The protocol was immunoSEQ multiplex PCR, while the TCRdb copy is restricted to in-frame clones and leaves out a portion. That table supplies the V and J calls and clone size; D and trimming were determined from the DNA. The sample has 100,000 to 130,000 clones; almost 85% are singletons. This clone showed up just once. The chain joins TRBV11-3 to TRBJ2-2; 10 bases agree with TRBD1. This TCR was sampled from a human donor in a cohort sampled during active COVID-19. Sample: peripheral blood. The CDR3 sequence: CASSPGTGVSGELFF. The DNA of the CDR3 is TGTGCCAGCAGCCCCGGGACAGGGGTGAGCGGGGAGCTGTTTTTT.